This T cell receptor beta chain was profiled in a study of blood T cells in healthy people across ages. This clonotype was found many times. Primers used in a second PCR of about 6 to 11 cycles were a sample-barcoded 5' primer and a J-beta primer mix. Using its own MiXCR run on the 5' RACE reads, TCRdb lists one record per CDR3 protein. In the table there are around 1,000,000 distinct CDR3 sequences, under 30% of which are singletons. The CDR3 runs 12 residues. Between the trimmed V and J ends, which lost 4 bases and 1 base, there was a span of 2 bases. CDR1 SEHNR and CDR2 FQNEAQ come from the germline V gene (reference sequence). The same data also contributed to another study, on T cells of mothers and their children.

The chain is built from TRBV7-9 and TRBJ1-5; no reliable D call. The TCR was taken from a girl aged 2 to 9 in good health. Sequencing input: blood. CDR3 amino acids: CASSWSNQPQHF. The CDR3, as DNA: TGTGCCAGCAGCTGGAGCAATCAGCCCCAGCATTTT.